The T cell receptor beta chain described here comes from a study of CD8 T cells in Susac syndrome. On the study more broadly: Among the sequenced Susac syndrome patients, 5 or 6 had active disease while roughly eight were in remission.

Comment on this clonotype: Its specificity is unknown.

Study-wide points: Clonal expansion was not observed in the Susac syndrome CD4+ T cell repertoires.

The ends were cut back, 1 base at V and 4 bases at J, with 10 bases in the middle. This CDR3 is built from 15 residues. The germline gives CDR1 SGHDN, CDR2 FVKESK. Reverse transcription used about 0.45 to 1 ug RNA and random hexamers. The TCR beta CDR3 was amplified by immunoSEQ multiplex PCR across 54 Vbeta, 13 Jbeta. One entry per CDR3 protein results from TCRdb running MiXCR on the immunoSEQ multiplex PCR reads. The sample shows some 68,000 distinct CDR3 sequences, 93% of them seen only once. Sequenced: CD4+ T cells from PBMCs. This clonotype originated in a human donor with Susac syndrome. This chain links TRBV14 with TRBJ1-4; D ambiguous. CDR3 in DNA: TGTGCCAGCAGCCAAGCGCGGACCCTTAATGAAAAACTGTTTTTT. Protein sequence: CASSQARTLNEKLFF.